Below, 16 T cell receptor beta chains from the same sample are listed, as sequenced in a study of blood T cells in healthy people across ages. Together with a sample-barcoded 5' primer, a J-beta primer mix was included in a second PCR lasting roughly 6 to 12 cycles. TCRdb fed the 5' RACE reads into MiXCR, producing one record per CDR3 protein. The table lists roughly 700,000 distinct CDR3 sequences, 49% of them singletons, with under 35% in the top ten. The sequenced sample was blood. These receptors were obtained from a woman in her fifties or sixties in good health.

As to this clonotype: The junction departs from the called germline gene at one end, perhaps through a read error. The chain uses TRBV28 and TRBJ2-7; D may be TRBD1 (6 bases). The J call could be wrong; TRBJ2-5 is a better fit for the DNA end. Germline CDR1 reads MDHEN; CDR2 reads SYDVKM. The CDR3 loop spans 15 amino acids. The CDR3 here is CASSLPRQGQGTQYF. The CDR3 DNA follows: TGTGCCAGTAGCCTCCCCCGGCAGGGGCAAGGGACCCAGTACTTC.

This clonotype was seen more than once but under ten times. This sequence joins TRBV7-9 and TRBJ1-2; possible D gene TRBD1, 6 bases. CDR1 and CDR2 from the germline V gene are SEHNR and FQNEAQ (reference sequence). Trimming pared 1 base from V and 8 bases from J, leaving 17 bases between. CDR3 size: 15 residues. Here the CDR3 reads CASSLVVEGVRGYTF. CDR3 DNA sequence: TGTGCCAGCAGCTTAGTGGTTGAGGGGGTACGAGGCTACACCTTC.

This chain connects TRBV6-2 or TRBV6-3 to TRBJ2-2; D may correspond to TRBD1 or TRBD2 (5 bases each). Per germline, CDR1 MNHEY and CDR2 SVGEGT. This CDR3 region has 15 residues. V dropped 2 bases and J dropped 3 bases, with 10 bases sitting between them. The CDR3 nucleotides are TGTGCCAGCAGTTACGGTGGGGGATACACCGGGGAGCTGTTTTTT. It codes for CASSYGGGYTGELFF.

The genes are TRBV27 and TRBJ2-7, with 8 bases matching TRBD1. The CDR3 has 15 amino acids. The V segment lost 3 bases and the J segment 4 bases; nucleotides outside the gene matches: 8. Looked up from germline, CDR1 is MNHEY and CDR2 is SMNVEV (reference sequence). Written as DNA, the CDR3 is TGTGCCAGCAGTTTCCTGGACAGGGTTAAGTACGAGCAGTACTTC. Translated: CASSFLDRVKYEQYF.

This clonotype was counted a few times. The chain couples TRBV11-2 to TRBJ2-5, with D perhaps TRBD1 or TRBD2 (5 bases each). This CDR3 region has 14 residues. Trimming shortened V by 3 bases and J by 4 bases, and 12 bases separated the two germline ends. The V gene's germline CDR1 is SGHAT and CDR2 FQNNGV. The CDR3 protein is CASSFASGGETQYF. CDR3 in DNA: TGTGCCAGCAGCTTTGCCAGTGGGGGAGAGACCCAGTACTTC.

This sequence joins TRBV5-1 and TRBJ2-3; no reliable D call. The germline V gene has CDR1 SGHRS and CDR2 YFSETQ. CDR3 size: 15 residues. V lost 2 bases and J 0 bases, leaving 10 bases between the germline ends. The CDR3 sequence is CASSFGIASTDTQYF. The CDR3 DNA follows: TGCGCCAGCAGCTTTGGGATAGCTAGCACAGATACGCAGTATTTT.

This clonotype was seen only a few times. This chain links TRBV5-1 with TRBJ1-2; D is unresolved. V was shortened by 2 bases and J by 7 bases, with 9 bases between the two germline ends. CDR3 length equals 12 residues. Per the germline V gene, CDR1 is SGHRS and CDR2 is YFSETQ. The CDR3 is CASSFGDFGYTF. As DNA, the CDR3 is TGCGCCAGCAGCTTTGGGGATTTTGGCTACACCTTC. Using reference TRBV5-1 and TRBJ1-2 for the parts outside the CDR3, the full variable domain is KAGVTQTPRYLIKTRGQQVTLSCSPISGHRSVSWYQQTPGQGLQFLFEYFSETQRNKGNFPGRFSGRQFSNSRSEMNVSTLELGDSALYLCASSFGDFGYTFGSGTRLTVV.

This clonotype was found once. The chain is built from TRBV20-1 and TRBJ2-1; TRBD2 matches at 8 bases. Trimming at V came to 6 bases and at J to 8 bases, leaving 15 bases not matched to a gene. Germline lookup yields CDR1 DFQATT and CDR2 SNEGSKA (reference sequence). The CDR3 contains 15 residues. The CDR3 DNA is TGCAGTGCCAACCCCGGGACTAGTTTGATTGATGAGCAGTTCTTC. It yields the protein CSANPGTSLIDEQFF.

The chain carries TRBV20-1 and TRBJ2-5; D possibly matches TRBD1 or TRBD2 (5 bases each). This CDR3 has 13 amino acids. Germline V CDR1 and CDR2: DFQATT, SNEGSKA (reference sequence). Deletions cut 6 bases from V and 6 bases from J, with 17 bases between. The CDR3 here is CSAPSGQTKTQYF. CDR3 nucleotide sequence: TGCAGTGCCCCATCGGGGCAGACGAAGACCCAGTACTTC.

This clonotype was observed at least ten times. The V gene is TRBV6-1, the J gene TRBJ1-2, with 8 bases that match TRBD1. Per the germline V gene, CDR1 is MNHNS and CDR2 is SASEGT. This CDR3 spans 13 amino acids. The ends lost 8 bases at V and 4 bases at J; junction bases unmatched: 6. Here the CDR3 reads CASDRGGIYGYTF. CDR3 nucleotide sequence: TGTGCCAGCGACAGGGGCGGCATCTATGGCTACACCTTC.

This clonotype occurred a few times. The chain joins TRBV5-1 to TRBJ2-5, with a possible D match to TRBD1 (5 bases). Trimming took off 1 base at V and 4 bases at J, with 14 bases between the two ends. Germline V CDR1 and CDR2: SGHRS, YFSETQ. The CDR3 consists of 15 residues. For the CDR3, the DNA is TGCGCCAGCAGCTTGCAAGGGGATAATAGAGAGACCCAGTACTTC. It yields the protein CASSLQGDNRETQYF.

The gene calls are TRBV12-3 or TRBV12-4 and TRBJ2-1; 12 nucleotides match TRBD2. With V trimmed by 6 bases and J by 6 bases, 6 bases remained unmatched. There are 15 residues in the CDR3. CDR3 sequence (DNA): TGTGCCAGCAGGGCGACTAGCGGGAGAGGCAATGAGCAGTTCTTC. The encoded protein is CASRATSGRGNEQFF.

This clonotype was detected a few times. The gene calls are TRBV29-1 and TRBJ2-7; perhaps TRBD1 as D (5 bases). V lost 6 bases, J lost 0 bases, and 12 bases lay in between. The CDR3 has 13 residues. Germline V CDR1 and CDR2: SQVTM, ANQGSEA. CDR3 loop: CSVKGFLSYEQYF. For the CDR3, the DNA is TGCAGCGTGAAGGGGTTCCTCTCCTACGAGCAGTACTTC.

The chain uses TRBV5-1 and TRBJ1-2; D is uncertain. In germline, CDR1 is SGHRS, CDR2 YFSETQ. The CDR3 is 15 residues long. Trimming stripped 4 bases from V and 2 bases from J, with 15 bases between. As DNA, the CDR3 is TGCGCCAGCAGCCAAACCCTACAGACGAACTATGGCTACACCTTC. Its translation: CASSQTLQTNYGYTF.

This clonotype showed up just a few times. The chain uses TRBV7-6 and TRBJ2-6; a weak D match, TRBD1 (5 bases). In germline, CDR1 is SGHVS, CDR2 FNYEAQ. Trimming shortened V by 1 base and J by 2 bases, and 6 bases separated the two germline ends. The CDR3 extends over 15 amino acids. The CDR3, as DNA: TGTGCCAGCAGCTTAGGCAGGGCTGGGGCCAACGTCCTGACTTTC. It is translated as CASSLGRAGANVLTF.

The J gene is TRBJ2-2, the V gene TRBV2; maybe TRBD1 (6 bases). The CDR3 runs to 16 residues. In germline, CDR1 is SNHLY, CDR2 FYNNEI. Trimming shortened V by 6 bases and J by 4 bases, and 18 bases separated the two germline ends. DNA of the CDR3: TGTGCCAGCAGAGGTGTAACAGGGTGGAGCACCGGGGAGCTGTTTTTT. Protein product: CASRGVTGWSTGELFF.